This entry lists 9 T cell receptor beta chains sequenced from one sample in a study of response to subunit inactivated influenza vaccine (dated by TCRdb to between 2018 and 2020). The library was made by RT-PCR. Instrument used: Illumina HiSeq 2500. In-frame beta chains were kept once TCRdb had trimmed the public reads at Q25 with fastp and called clones with MiXCR. For every CDR3 protein sequence, its rows merge into one entry that carries the most common genes and DNA. The sample has 650,000 to 850,000 distinct CDR3 sequences on record, approximately 15% of them singletons. The top ten constitute 6.5% to 8.5% of the sample. Source: PBMCs from blood, taken roughly 15 days before vaccination. These receptors were obtained from a man in his fifties or sixties who received an inactivated influenza vaccine. Donor details come from another sample of the same person, matched by shared clones.

The V gene is TRBV3-1, the J gene TRBJ2-3, with 7 bases that match TRBD2. CDR3 size: 18 residues. Germline lookup yields CDR1 LGHDT and CDR2 YNNKEL (reference sequence). Trimming at V came to 1 base and at J to 1 base, leaving 11 bases not matched to a gene. CDR3 nucleotide sequence: TGTGCCAGCAGCCAAGTGGCTAGCGGCTTTACGGGCACAGATACGCAGTATTTT. It specifies CASSQVASGFTGTDTQYF.

The genes are TRBV11-2 and TRBJ2-3; TRBD2 matches at 9 bases. This CDR3 region has 19 residues. V lost 7 bases to trimming and J lost 2 bases; unmatched junction nucleotides: 19. The germline CDR1 and CDR2 sequences are SGHAT and FQNNGV. The CDR3 DNA is TGTGCCAGCATCTTTCCCGATTGGTTAGCGGGGGATTACACAGATACGCAGTATTTT. Amino acids: CASIFPDWLAGDYTDTQYF.

The V call is TRBV10-3, the J call TRBJ2-7; the D gene is possibly TRBD1 (6 bases). V was pared by 10 bases and J by 2 bases, with 15 bases between. The CDR3 length is 13 residues. Germline V gene data show CDR1 as ENHRY and CDR2 as SYGVKD. The CDR3 here is CATSGQSTYEQYF. In DNA form, the CDR3 reads TGTGCCACTTCAGGACAGAGCACCTACGAGCAGTACTTC.

This clonotype was counted between two and nine times. V usage is TRBV28 and J usage is TRBJ2-5; D is possibly TRBD1 (6 bases). Germline values: CDR1 MDHEN, CDR2 SYDVKM. Trimming stripped 5 bases from V and 4 bases from J, with 17 bases between. CDR3 size: 15 residues. The CDR3 DNA reads TGTGCCAGCAGTCCCCCCTCTCGCAGGGGAGAGACCCAGTACTTC. Protein product: CASSPPSRRGETQYF.

The rearrangement links TRBV12-3 or TRBV12-4 to TRBJ2-3, with TRBD1 as a possible D gene (6 bases). V was shortened by 6 bases and J by 7 bases, with 11 bases between the two germline ends. This CDR3 comprises 12 residues. The CDR3 DNA sequence: TGTGCCAGCAGGCAGGGGTCCCATACGCAGTATTTT. As protein: CASRQGSHTQYF.

Worth noting for this clonotype: This clone may be a read error of a much larger clone one base away. The chain combines TRBV5-1 with TRBJ2-3; the D gene is possibly TRBD1 (5 bases). The DNA end is more similar to TRBJ1-5, so the J call may be wrong. This CDR3 contains 14 residues. The germline V gene encodes CDR1 SGHRS and CDR2 YFSETQ. The CDR3 sequence: CASASGQGTDTQHF. The CDR3 nucleotides read TGCGCCAGCGCCTCCGGGCAGGGCACAGATACGCAGCATTTT.

This chain connects TRBV5-1 to TRBJ1-1; tentatively, D is TRBD1 (5 bases). Germline lookup yields CDR1 SGHRS and CDR2 YFSETQ. Trimming cost V 4 bases and J 9 bases, with 16 bases left between them. This CDR3 has 13 amino acids. The CDR3 sequence: CASSAHESGKAFF. The CDR3 DNA follows: TGCGCCAGCAGCGCCCACGAGTCAGGGAAAGCTTTCTTT.

This rearrangement joins TRBV12-3 or TRBV12-4 to TRBJ1-4; TRBD1 aligns across 7 bases. The CDR3 has 13 residues. V gave up 5 bases and J gave up 8 bases; unmatched junction bases: 5. CDR3: CASSRTRGEKLFF. The CDR3 DNA sequence: TGTGCCAGCAGTCGAACCAGGGGGGAAAAACTGTTTTTT.

There are a few counts of this clonotype. The rearrangement uses TRBV20-1 and TRBJ2-5; weak D call: TRBD2 (6 bases). From germline, CDR1 is DFQATT and CDR2 SNEGSKA (reference sequence). CDR3 size: 13 residues. V lost 3 bases and J 5 bases, leaving 13 bases between the germline ends. The CDR3 loop is CSARGLLRETQYF. CDR3 DNA: TGCAGTGCTAGGGGACTCCTCCGGGAGACCCAGTACTTC.